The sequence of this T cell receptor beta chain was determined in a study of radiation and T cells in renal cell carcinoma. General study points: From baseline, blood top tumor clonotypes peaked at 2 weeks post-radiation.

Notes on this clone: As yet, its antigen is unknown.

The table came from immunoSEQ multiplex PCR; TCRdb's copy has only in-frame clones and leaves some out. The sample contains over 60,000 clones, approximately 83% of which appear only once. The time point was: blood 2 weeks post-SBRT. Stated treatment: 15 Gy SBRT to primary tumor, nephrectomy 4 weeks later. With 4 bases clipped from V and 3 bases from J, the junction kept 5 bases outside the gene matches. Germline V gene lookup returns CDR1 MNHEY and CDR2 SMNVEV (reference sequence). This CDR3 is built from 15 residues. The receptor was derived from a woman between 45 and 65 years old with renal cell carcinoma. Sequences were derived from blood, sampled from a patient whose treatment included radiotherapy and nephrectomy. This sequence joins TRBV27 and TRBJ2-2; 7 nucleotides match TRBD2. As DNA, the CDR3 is TGTGCCAGCAGTTGGGGAGGGGTCGACACCGGGGAGCTGTTTTTT. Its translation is CASSWGGVDTGELFF.